This TCR beta chain was identified during a study of cytomegalovirus exposure and HLA in healthy donors. A multiplex PCR was run with 60 Vbeta primers and 13 Jbeta primers. Generated by immunoSEQ multiplex PCR, the TCRdb table keeps only in-frame clones and is missing some. The sample shows roughly 140,000 clones, 78% of them seen only once. Germline CDR1 reads SGHRS; CDR2 reads YFSETQ. The CDR3 consists of 15 residues. Trimming removed 0 bases from V and 6 bases from J; junction bases left unmatched: 6. This chain uses TRBV5-1 with TRBJ2-7; 10 bases align to TRBD2. The TCR was taken from a woman aged 40 to 50 in good health and CMV-seropositive. The specimen was PBMCs. This chain's CDR3 is CASSLGSGRGIEQYF. CDR3 bases: TGCGCCAGCAGCTTGGGGAGCGGGAGGGGGATCGAGCAGTACTTC.